This TCR beta chain emerged from a study of CD8+CD57+ T cells in acquired aplastic anemia. This clonotype occurred many times. Previously, flow cytometry had revealed CD8+CD57+ cell expansion in the patients chosen for sequencing. Between the trimmed V and J ends, which lost 5 bases and 7 bases, there was a span of 9 bases. This CDR3 has 11 residues. Genomic DNA acted as the template from which TCR beta VDJ combination and CDR3 sequence profiling were carried out. TCRdb independently ran MiXCR on the reads; one entry per CDR3 protein. Of around 150,000 distinct CDR3 sequences detected, roughly 48% appear once; the ten largest clones hold over 25%.

This sequence originates from a human donor with aplastic anemia. Sequenced material: sorted CD4+, CD8+, or CD8+CD57+ T cells (not recorded which) from PBMCs. The J gene is TRBJ2-7, the V gene TRBV12-3 or TRBV12-4; weak D call: TRBD2 (5 bases). The chain's CDR3 is CASSPGREQYF. The CDR3 DNA reads as TGTGCCAGCAGTCCTGGGAGAGAGCAGTACTTC.